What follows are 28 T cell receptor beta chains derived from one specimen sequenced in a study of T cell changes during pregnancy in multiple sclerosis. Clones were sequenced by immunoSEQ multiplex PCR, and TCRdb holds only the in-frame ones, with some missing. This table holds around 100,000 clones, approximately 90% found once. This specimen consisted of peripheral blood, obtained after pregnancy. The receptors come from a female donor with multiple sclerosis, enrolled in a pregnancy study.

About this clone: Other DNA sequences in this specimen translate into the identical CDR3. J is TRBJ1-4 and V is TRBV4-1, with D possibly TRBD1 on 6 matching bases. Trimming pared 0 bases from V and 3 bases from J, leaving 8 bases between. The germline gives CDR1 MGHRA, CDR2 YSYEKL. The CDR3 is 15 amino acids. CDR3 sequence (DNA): TGCGCCAGCAGCCAAGAGGGGGCCGCTAATGAAAAACTGTTTTTT. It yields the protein CASSQEGAANEKLFF.

The DNA of the CDR3 is TGCGCCAGCAGCTTGGGACTAGCGGGAAAGTTGGTCGAGCAGTACTTC. This sequence encodes CASSLGLAGKLVEQYF. The chain links TRBV5-1 to TRBJ2-7; 11 positions agree with TRBD2. Germline V gene sequence: CDR1 SGHRS, CDR2 YFSETQ. The CDR3 is 16 amino acids. With 0 bases clipped from V and 6 bases from J, the junction kept 8 bases outside the gene matches.

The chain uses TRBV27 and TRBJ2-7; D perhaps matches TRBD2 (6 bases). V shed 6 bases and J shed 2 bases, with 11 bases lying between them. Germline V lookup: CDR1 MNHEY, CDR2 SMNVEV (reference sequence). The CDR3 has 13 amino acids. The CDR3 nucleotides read TGTGCCAGCAGGGGTAGCGGCCCCTACGAGCAGTACTTC. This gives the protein CASRGSGPYEQYF.

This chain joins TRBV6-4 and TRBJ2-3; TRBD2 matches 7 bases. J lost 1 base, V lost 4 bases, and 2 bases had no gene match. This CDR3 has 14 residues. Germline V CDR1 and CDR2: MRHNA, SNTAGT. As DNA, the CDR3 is TGTGCCAGCAGTGCCAGCGGGGGCACAGATACGCAGTATTTT. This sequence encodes CASSASGGTDTQYF.

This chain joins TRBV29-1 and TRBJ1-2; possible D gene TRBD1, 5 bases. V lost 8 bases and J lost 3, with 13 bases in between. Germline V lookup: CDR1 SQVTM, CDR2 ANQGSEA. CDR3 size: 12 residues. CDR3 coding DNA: TGCAGCCTTTGGGGAGGGGACTATGGCTACACCTTC. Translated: CSLWGGDYGYTF.

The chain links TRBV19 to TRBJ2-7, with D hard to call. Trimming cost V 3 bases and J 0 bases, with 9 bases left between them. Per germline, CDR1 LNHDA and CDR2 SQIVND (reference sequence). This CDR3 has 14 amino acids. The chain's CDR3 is CASSMARSSYEQYF. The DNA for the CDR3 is TGTGCCAGTAGTATGGCAAGGAGCTCCTACGAGCAGTACTTC. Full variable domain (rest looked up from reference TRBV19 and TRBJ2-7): DGGITQSPKYLFRKEGQNVTLSCEQNLNHDAMYWYRQDPGQGLRLIYYSQIVNDFQKGDIAEGYSVSREKKESFPLTVTSAQKNPTAFYLCASSMARSSYEQYFGPGTRLTVT.

CDR3 in amino acids: CASSQATGLENTEAFF. The DNA for the CDR3 is TGCGCCAGCAGCCAAGCGACAGGGTTAGAGAACACTGAAGCTTTCTTT. The V and J genes are TRBV4-1 and TRBJ1-1, with 7 bases lining up with TRBD1. CDR1 and CDR2 (germline): MGHRA, YSYEKL. The CDR3 length is 16 residues. Trimming at V came to 1 base and at J to 1 base, leaving 6 bases not matched to a gene.

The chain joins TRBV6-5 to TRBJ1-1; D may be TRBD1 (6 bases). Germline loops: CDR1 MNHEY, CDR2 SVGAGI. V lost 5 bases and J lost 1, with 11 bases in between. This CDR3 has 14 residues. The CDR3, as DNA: TGTGCCAGCAGTCTACAGGGACCGAACACTGAAGCTTTCTTT. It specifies CASSLQGPNTEAFF.

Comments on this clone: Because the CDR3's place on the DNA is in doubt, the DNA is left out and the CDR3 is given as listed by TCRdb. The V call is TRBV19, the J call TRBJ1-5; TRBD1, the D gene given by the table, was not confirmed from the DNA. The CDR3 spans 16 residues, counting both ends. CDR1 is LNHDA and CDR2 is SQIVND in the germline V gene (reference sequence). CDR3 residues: CASSILAPTENQPQHF.

CDR3 amino acids: CASTGATNEKLFF. Written as DNA, the CDR3 is TGTGCCAGCACGGGGGCAACTAATGAAAAACTGTTTTTT. The chain joins TRBV6-1 to TRBJ1-4; maybe TRBD1 (5 bases). CDR3 length: 13 amino acids. Trimming took 7 bases from V and 0 from J, leaving 6 bases between them. CDR1 MNHNS and CDR2 SASEGT come from the germline V gene.

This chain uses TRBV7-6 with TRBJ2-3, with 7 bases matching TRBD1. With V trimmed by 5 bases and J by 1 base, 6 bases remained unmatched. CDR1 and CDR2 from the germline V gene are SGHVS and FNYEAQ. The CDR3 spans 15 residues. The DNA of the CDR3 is TGTGCCAGCAGCACTCGGACAGGACGCACAGATACGCAGTATTTT. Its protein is CASSTRTGRTDTQYF.

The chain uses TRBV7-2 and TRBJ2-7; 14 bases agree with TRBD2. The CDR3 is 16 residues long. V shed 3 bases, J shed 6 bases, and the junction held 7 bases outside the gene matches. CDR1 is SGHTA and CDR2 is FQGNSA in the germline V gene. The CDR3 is CASSFRGLAGALEQYF. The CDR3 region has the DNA TGTGCCAGCAGCTTCCGGGGACTAGCGGGAGCCCTCGAGCAGTACTTC.

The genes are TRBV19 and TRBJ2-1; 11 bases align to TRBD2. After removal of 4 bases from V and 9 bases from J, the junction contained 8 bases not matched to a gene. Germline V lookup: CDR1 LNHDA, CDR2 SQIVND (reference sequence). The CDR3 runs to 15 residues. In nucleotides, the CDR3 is TGTGCCAGTAGTACGGTAGCGGGGGGGTTGGTTGAGCAGTTCTTC. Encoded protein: CASSTVAGGLVEQFF.

The CDR3 reads CASSFKSAAGGELFF. The CDR3 DNA reads TGTGCCAGCAGTTTTAAATCGGCGGCTGGGGGGGAGCTGTTTTTT. The genes are TRBV27 and TRBJ2-2; no definite D call. Trimming removed 3 bases at V and 8 bases at J, with 16 bases between. The CDR3 contains 15 residues. Germline CDR1 is MNHEY and CDR2 is SMNVEV (reference sequence).

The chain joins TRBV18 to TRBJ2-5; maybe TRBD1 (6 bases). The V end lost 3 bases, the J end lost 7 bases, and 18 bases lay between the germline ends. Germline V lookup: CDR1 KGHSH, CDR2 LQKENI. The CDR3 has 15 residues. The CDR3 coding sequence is TGTGCCAGCTCACCCTCGAACAGGGAACATGGGACCCAGTACTTC. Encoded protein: CASSPSNREHGTQYF.

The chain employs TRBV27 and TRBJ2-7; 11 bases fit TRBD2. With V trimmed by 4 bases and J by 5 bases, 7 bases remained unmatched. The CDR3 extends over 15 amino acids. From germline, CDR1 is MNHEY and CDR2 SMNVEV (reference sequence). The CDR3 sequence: CASSSVAGGPHEQYF. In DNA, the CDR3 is TGTGCCAGCAGTTCGGTAGCGGGAGGGCCCCACGAGCAGTACTTC.

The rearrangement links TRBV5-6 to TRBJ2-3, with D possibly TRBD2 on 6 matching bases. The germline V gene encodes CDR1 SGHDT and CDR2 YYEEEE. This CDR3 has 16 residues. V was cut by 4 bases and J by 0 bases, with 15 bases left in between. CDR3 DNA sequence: TGTGCCAGCAGCGTAGGGACTTTCATTAGCACAGATACGCAGTATTTT. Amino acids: CASSVGTFISTDTQYF.

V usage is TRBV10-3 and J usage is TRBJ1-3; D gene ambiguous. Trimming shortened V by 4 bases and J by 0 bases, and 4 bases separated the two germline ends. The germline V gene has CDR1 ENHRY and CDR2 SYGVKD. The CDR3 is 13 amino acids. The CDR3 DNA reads TGTGCCATCAGTGGGGCCTCTGGAAACACCATATATTTT. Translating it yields CAISGASGNTIYF.

The CDR3 is CASSYRQLSMNTEAFF. DNA of the CDR3: TGTGCCAGCAGTTACCGACAGCTTTCCATGAACACTGAAGCTTTCTTT. This sequence joins TRBV6-5 and TRBJ1-1; possibly TRBD1 for D (5 bases). V lost 2 bases and J 0 bases, leaving 13 bases between the germline ends. CDR1 and CDR2 from the germline V gene are MNHEY and SVGAGI. CDR3 size: 16 residues.

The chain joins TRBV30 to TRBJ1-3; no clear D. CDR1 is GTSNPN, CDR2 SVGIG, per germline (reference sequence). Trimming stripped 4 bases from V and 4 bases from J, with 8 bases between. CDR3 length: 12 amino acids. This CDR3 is CAWNIRGNTIYF. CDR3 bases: TGTGCCTGGAATATCAGAGGAAACACCATATATTTT.

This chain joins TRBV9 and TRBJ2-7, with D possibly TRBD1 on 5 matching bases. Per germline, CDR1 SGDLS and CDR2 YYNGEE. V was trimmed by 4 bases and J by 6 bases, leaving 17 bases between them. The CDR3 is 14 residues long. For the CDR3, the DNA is TGTGCCAGCAGCCCTCAGGGAACCGGGCGCGAGCAGTACTTC. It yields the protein CASSPQGTGREQYF.

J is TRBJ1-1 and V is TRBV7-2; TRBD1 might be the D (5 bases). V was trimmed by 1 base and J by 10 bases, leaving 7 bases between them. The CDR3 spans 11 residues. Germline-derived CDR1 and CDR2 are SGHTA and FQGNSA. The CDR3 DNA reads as TGTGCCAGCAGCTTAGGCGGGGGAGCTTTCTTT. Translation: CASSLGGGAFF.

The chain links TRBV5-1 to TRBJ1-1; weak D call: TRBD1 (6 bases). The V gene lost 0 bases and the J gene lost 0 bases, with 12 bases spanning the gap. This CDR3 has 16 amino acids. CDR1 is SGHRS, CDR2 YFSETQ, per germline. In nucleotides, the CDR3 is TGCGCCAGCAGCTTGGGTTTGGGGGGGCTGAACACTGAAGCTTTCTTT. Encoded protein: CASSLGLGGLNTEAFF.

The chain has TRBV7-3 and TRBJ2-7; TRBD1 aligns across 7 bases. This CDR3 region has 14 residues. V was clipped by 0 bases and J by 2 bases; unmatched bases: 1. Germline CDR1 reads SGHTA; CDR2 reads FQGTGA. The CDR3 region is CASSLTGQTYEQYF. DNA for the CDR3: TGTGCCAGCAGCTTAACGGGACAGACCTACGAGCAGTACTTC.

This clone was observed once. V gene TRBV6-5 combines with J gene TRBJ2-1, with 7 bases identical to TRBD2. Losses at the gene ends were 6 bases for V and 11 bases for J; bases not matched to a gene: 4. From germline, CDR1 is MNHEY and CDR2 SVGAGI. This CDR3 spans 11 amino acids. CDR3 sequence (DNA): TGTGCCAGCAGGACGGGACTACAGCAGTTCTTC. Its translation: CASRTGLQQFF.

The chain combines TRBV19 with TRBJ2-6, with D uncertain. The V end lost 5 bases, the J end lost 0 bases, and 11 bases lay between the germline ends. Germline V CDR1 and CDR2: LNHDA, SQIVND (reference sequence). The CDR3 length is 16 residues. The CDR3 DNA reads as TGTGCCAGTAGTGCCCCTCGGAGCTCTGGGGCCAACGTCCTGACTTTC. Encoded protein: CASSAPRSSGANVLTF.

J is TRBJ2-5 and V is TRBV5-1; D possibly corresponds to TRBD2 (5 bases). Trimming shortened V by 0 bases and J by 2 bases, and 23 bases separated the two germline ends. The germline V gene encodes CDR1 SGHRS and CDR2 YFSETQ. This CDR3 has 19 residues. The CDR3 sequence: CASSLGRRLVRTSQETQYF. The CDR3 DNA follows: TGCGCCAGCAGCTTGGGAAGACGTTTGGTGAGAACTAGTCAAGAGACCCAGTACTTC.

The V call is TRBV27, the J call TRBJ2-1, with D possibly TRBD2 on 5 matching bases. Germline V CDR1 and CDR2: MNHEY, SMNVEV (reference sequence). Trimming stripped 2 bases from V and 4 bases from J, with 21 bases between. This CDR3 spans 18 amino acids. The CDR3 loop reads CASSLAGGLRLVYNEQFF. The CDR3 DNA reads TGTGCCAGCAGTTTAGCGGGTGGTCTGAGGCTCGTGTACAATGAGCAGTTCTTC.